In this sample, the clone carrying this TCR beta chain turned up many times. Its antigen is not known. Deletions cut 6 bases from V and 1 base from J, with 31 bases between. Germline lookup yields CDR1 DFQATT and CDR2 SNEGSKA (reference sequence). CDR3 length: 19 residues. Unique molecular identifiers were present in the TCR beta cDNA libraries. TCRdb reprocessed the PCR reads with MiXCR, giving one entry per CDR3 protein. The sample carries about 540,000 distinct CDR3 sequences, around a third recorded once. The data originate from a study of post-analysis software for immune sequencing data. Overall study findings and caveats: For normalized Chao1 diversity, multiple sclerosis patients scored significantly lower than controls did. Elevated frequency relative to controls characterized roughly five TRBV segments in patients, TRBV5-6, TRBV5-1 and TRBV20-1 among them.

This TCR came from a girl younger than 18 with multiple sclerosis. Sequenced sample: blood. This chain joins TRBV20-1 and TRBJ2-7; D may match TRBD1 or TRBD2 (6 bases each). CDR3 coding DNA: TGCAGTGCCCCCCCTGGAGGCGCGGGGACATTCCCGAGGTCCTACGAGCAGTACTTC. Its translation: CSAPPGGAGTFPRSYEQYF.